The 23 T cell receptor beta chains below were found in one sample sequenced in a study of blood T cells in healthy people across ages. Through a sample-barcoded 5' primer and a J-beta primer mix, a second PCR was run for roughly 6 to 12 cycles. One entry per CDR3 protein results from TCRdb running MiXCR on the 5' RACE reads. The sample lists about 1.4 million distinct CDR3 sequences, roughly 59% occurring once. Sequenced: blood. The receptors derive from a man aged 18 to 30 in good health.

The genes are TRBV3-1 and TRBJ2-7; D gene uncertain. The CDR3 is made up of 12 amino acids. The V and J ends lost 2 bases and 7 bases respectively, with 9 bases between them. From germline, CDR1 is LGHDT and CDR2 YNNKEL (reference sequence). CDR3 protein: CASSQIAGEQYF. CDR3 in DNA: TGTGCCAGCAGCCAAATAGCTGGGGAGCAGTACTTC.

The chain couples TRBV7-9 to TRBJ2-3; the match to TRBD1 covers 9 bases. The trim removed 7 bases at V and 0 bases at J, leaving 17 bases unmatched. The CDR3 extends over 19 amino acids. Germline CDR1 SEHNR, CDR2 FQNEAQ (reference sequence). CDR3 sequence (DNA): TGTGCCAGCACCGTAAAGGGACAGGGTACAGCGGAGAGCACAGATACGCAGTATTTT. Translation: CASTVKGQGTAESTDTQYF.

The count of this clonotype is one. V and J are TRBV5-1 and TRBJ2-1; D uncertain. V was clipped by 3 bases and J by 9 bases, with 25 bases between them. Germline V lookup: CDR1 SGHRS, CDR2 YFSETQ. This CDR3 contains 17 residues. This CDR3 reads CASSSPEYGGFSSEQFF. In DNA form, the CDR3 reads TGCGCCAGCAGCTCCCCGGAATATGGTGGATTTAGTAGTGAGCAGTTCTTC.

The chain recombines TRBV29-1 with TRBJ1-3; the match to TRBD1 covers 7 bases. Germline assignment: CDR1 SQVTM and CDR2 ANQGSEA. The ends lost 4 bases at V and 2 bases at J; junction bases unmatched: 5. The CDR3 runs 14 residues. The CDR3 region is CSVVVRGAGNTIYF. The DNA for the CDR3 is TGCAGCGTTGTAGTCAGGGGGGCTGGAAACACCATATATTTT. The variable domain in full, with the rest retrieved from reference TRBV29-1 and TRBJ1-3, is SAVISQKPSRDICQRGTSLTIQCQVDSQVTMMFWYRQQPGQSLTLIATANQGSEATYESGFVIDKFPISRPNLTFSTLTVSNMSPEDSSIYLCSVVVRGAGNTIYFGEGSWLTVV.

This clonotype has only a few counts. The V gene is TRBV29-1, the J gene TRBJ2-5, with D perhaps matching TRBD1 (6 bases). The V gene lost 8 bases and the J gene lost 2 bases, with 12 bases spanning the gap. Germline-derived CDR1 and CDR2 are SQVTM and ANQGSEA. CDR3 length: 12 amino acids. The CDR3 region has the DNA TGCAGCACCCAGGACAGTCAAGAGACCCAGTACTTC. Its protein product is CSTQDSQETQYF.

This clonotype was detected once. V usage is TRBV5-1 and J usage is TRBJ2-6, with a tentative D call TRBD1 (6 bases). Trimming left V 2 bases short and J 2 bases short, with 11 bases between. CDR1 SGHRS and CDR2 YFSETQ come from the germline V gene. This CDR3 spans 16 amino acids. CDR3 bases: TGCGCCAGCAGCTTTCAAAGGGGGACTGGGGCCAACGTCCTGACTTTC. Protein: CASSFQRGTGANVLTF.

The chain combines TRBV7-9 with TRBJ2-4; D may be TRBD1 or TRBD2 (5 bases each). Trimming took off 5 bases at V and 15 bases at J, with 14 bases between the two ends. Germline lookup yields CDR1 SEHNR and CDR2 FQNEAQ (reference sequence). This CDR3 comprises 11 residues. The CDR3, as DNA: TGTGCCAGCAGCGGGGGACGGGATGCGTACTTC. Protein sequence: CASSGGRDAYF. Supplemented by reference TRBV7-9 and TRBJ2-4, the full variable domain reads DTGVSQNPRHKITKRGQNVTFRCDPISEHNRLYWYRQTLGQGPEFLTYFQNEAQLEKSRLLSDRFSAERPKGSFSTLEIQRTEQGDSAMYLCASSGGRDAYFGAGTRLSVL.

This clonotype was observed a single time. This chain uses TRBV9 with TRBJ2-1; possible D gene TRBD2, 6 bases. In germline, CDR1 is SGDLS, CDR2 YYNGEE. The CDR3 loop spans 14 amino acids. V lost 4 bases, J lost 5 bases, and 13 bases lay in between. The CDR3: CASSPRDLHNEQFF. The CDR3 nucleotides read TGTGCCAGCAGCCCGCGGGACTTACACAATGAGCAGTTCTTC.

The chain combines TRBV14 with TRBJ2-3; possibly TRBD2 for D (6 bases). This CDR3 contains 17 residues. Germline V gene sequence: CDR1 SGHDN, CDR2 FVKESK. Trimming pared 2 bases from V and 1 base from J, leaving 16 bases between. CDR3 in DNA: TGTGCCAGCAGCCAACTTGGAACTAGCTTACGCACAGATACGCAGTATTTT. Protein: CASSQLGTSLRTDTQYF.

The V gene is TRBV5-1, the J gene TRBJ2-2; 7 positions agree with TRBD1. Germline V gene lookup returns CDR1 SGHRS and CDR2 YFSETQ. The CDR3 extends over 13 amino acids. Trimming removed 4 bases from V and 13 bases from J; junction bases left unmatched: 10. CDR3 coding DNA: TGCGCCAGCAGCATTGGTACCCGACAGGGGCTGTTTTTT. This translates into CASSIGTRQGLFF.

The CDR3 DNA follows: TGTGCCAGCATCATCGGGGGACTCAGCTACGAGCAGTACTTC. It yields the protein CASIIGGLSYEQYF. The V call is TRBV12-3 or TRBV12-4, the J call TRBJ2-7; tentatively, D is TRBD2 (6 bases). The CDR3 has 14 amino acids. Trimming removed 7 bases from V and 3 bases from J, with 16 bases in between.

This chain links TRBV6-5 with TRBJ2-5, with 7 bases identical to TRBD1. The J call may be mistaken, given a closer DNA end match to TRBJ2-7. The CDR3 runs to 15 residues. CDR1 is MNHEY, CDR2 SVGAGI, per germline. The CDR3 DNA sequence: TGTGCCAGCAGGGGAGCCCGGGGACAGATCTACGAGCAGTACTTC. It translates to CASRGARGQIYEQYF.

The V call is TRBV10-1, the J call TRBJ2-5; maybe TRBD2 (5 bases). The end of the DNA aligns better with TRBJ2-7, so the J call may be wrong. The V gene's germline CDR1 is WNHNN and CDR2 SYGVQD (reference sequence). This CDR3 spans 15 amino acids. The CDR3 protein is CASTGVMGFPNEQYF. In nucleotides, the CDR3 is TGCGCCAGCACCGGGGTTATGGGATTTCCCAACGAGCAGTACTTC.

This chain links TRBV5-1 with TRBJ2-2; D is undetermined. The V end was cut by 0 bases, the J end by 6 bases, with 9 bases between. Germline V gene lookup returns CDR1 SGHRS and CDR2 YFSETQ. The CDR3 extends over 14 amino acids. CDR3 DNA sequence: TGCGCCAGCAGCTTGGACCCGGGCCCCGGGGAGCTGTTTTTT. This codes for CASSLDPGPGELFF.

The chain joins TRBV4-1 to TRBJ1-1; the match to TRBD1 covers 7 bases. After removal of 4 bases from V and 1 base from J, the junction contained 6 bases not matched to a gene. The CDR3 has 15 residues. Germline values: CDR1 MGHRA, CDR2 YSYEKL. The DNA for the CDR3 is TGCGCCAGCAGCCGGATAGAGGGGGCGAACACTGAAGCTTTCTTT. Residues: CASSRIEGANTEAFF.

This chain uses TRBV7-2 with TRBJ2-1, with D unresolved. Germline V gene sequence: CDR1 SGHTA, CDR2 FQGNSA. The CDR3 contains 17 residues. The V end was cut by 5 bases, the J end by 4 bases, with 21 bases between. The CDR3 nucleotides read TGTGCCAGCAGCCCCGTCGTTGTGGCAGGTCCTTACAATGAGCAGTTCTTC. It encodes CASSPVVVAGPYNEQFF.

This clonotype occurred a few times. V gene TRBV5-4 combines with J gene TRBJ2-5, with 7 bases lining up with TRBD2. CDR3 length: 16 amino acids. CDR1 is SGHNT and CDR2 is YYREEE in the germline V gene (reference sequence). Unmatched junction bases numbered 14, after V lost 4 bases and J lost 5 bases. The CDR3 reads CASSVPTSEFSETQYF. The CDR3 DNA sequence: TGTGCCAGCAGCGTCCCCACTAGCGAATTTAGCGAGACCCAGTACTTC.

The chain has TRBV19 and TRBJ1-2; 8 bases match TRBD1. CDR3 size: 15 residues. CDR1 and CDR2 (germline): LNHDA, SQIVND (reference sequence). With 5 bases clipped from V and 6 bases from J, the junction kept 11 bases outside the gene matches. The CDR3 sequence: CASSVLGQGGNGYTF. The CDR3, as DNA: TGTGCCAGTAGTGTACTCGGACAGGGTGGCAATGGCTACACCTTC.

This clonotype was picked up a small number of times. The rearrangement joins TRBV20-1 to TRBJ1-6; TRBD1 might be the D (5 bases). The CDR3 runs 18 residues. Germline V gene sequence: CDR1 DFQATT, CDR2 SNEGSKA (reference sequence). V lost 0 bases, J lost 5 bases, and 20 bases lay in between. The CDR3 DNA is TGCAGTGCTAGAGACTTTAAAGCCACCGGGGGTAATAATTCACCCCTCCACTTT. Its translation: CSARDFKATGGNNSPLHF.

Details on this clonotype: Germline is not matched at one junction end, which may reflect a read error. The CDR3, as DNA: TGTGCCAGCAACTTACTCTACAAGAGAACGACGGCCCTCTCCTACGAGCAGTACTTC. It yields the protein CASNLLYKRTTALSYEQYF. The chain couples TRBV7-9 to TRBJ2-7; no clear D gene. CDR1 SEHNR and CDR2 FQNEAQ come from the germline V gene (reference sequence). This CDR3 is 19 amino acids long.

The CDR3 protein is CASSLEGPLYGYTF. The CDR3 DNA reads as TGTGCCAGCAGCTTAGAGGGGCCTCTCTATGGCTACACCTTC. The chain recombines TRBV11-1 with TRBJ1-2, with TRBD1 as a possible D gene (5 bases). CDR1 is SGHAT and CDR2 is FQDESV in the germline V gene (reference sequence). Trimming removed 1 base from V and 4 bases from J, with 10 bases in between. The CDR3 runs 14 residues.

This clonotype was recorded a few times. V is TRBV29-1 and J is TRBJ2-2; 7 bases map to TRBD1. V gave up 0 bases and J gave up 4 bases; unmatched junction bases: 8. CDR1 and CDR2 from the germline V gene are SQVTM and ANQGSEA. The CDR3 loop spans 16 amino acids. The CDR3 coding sequence is TGCAGCGTTGAAGACCCTGAACAGGGGATCACCGGGGAGCTGTTTTTT. This gives the protein CSVEDPEQGITGELFF.

The chain uses TRBV4-1 and TRBJ1-1; D unclear. V shed 1 base and J shed 10 bases, with 13 bases lying between them. The CDR3 totals 13 residues. Germline assignment: CDR1 MGHRA and CDR2 YSYEKL. CDR3 coding DNA: TGCGCCAGCAGCCAAGTAGGCCCTCGAGGAGCTTTCTTT. It specifies CASSQVGPRGAFF.